The source of this T cell receptor (beta chain) is a study of regulatory T cells in long-lasting Graves disease. Whole-study context: Graves' patients who were just diagnosed had used antithyroid drugs for under 3 months.

The study's findings and limits: Between persistent patients, about 2,800 public clonotypes were shared, exceeding the approximately 940 shared between new patients.

From germline, CDR1 is SGHRS and CDR2 YFSETQ. Trimming left V 2 bases short and J 1 base short, with 6 bases between. This CDR3 has 14 amino acids. The time point was: newly diagnosed GD, antithyroid drugs for less than 3 months. After RNA was extracted from PBMCs, the TCR library was made from it. There are many counts of this clonotype. The antigen is undetermined. Arm-PCR of CDR3 regions with iRepertoire HTBI primers generated TCR beta libraries. In TCRdb, the multiplex PCR reads were re-called with MiXCR into one record per CDR3 protein. The sample lists more than 300,000 distinct CDR3 sequences; about a sixth were seen once.

The TCR sequence derives from a female donor with Graves disease. The sample was peripheral blood mononuclear cells (PBMCs), taken at new diagnosis, from a patient treated with antithyroid drugs. The rearrangement links TRBV5-1 to TRBJ2-2; no reliable D call. CDR3: CASSFTQNTGELFF. DNA for the CDR3: TGCGCCAGCAGCTTTACACAGAACACCGGGGAGCTGTTTTTT.